This is a list of T cell receptor beta chains from one sample in a study of regulatory T cells in long-lasting Graves disease. TCRdb used MiXCR to reprocess the multiplex PCR reads, holding one entry per CDR3 protein. This sample yields 400,000 or so distinct CDR3 sequences, of which about 20% are seen a single time; about a quarter belongs to the top ten. The material sequenced was peripheral blood mononuclear cells (PBMCs), taken when the disease was refractory, from a patient treated with antithyroid drugs. Receptors were obtained from a female donor with Graves disease. Both conserved end residues are part of each CDR3. Fields, in order: clone size, J gene, D gene, V gene, CDR3 DNA, CDR3 protein. D genes are given only for firm matches. Some rows have no size entry. The others give once, few or many, or a class for an expanded clone.

few | TRBJ2-7 | TRBD1 | TRBV6-5 | TGTGCCAGCAGTTACTCCCGGGACAGTTCCTACGAGCAGTACTTC | CASSYSRDSSYEQYF
many | TRBJ2-7 | NA | TRBV28 | TGTGCCAGCAGTTCGACAGTCACGAACTACGAGCAGTACTTC | CASSSTVTNYEQYF
many | TRBJ1-2 | NA | TRBV28 | TGTGCCAGCAGTGGGGGGGGTTTGGATGGCTACACCTTC | CASSGGGLDGYTF
many | TRBJ1-2 | NA | TRBV10-1 | TGCGCCAGCTTGTCCCAGAACTATGGCTACACCTTC | CASLSQNYGYTF
NA | TRBJ2-6 | NA | TRBV7-9 | TGTGACAGCACCACGACAGCTTTCTCTGGGGCCAACGTCCTGACTTTC | CDSTTTAFSGANVLTF
NA | TRBJ2-2 | NA | TRBV15 | TGTGCCACCAGCTACGACACCTACACCGGGGAGCTGTTTTTT | CATSYDTYTGELFF
few | TRBJ1-2 | NA | TRBV13 | TGTGCCAGCAGCTCGCTCATCAGGGGATATGGCTACACCTTC | CASSSLIRGYGYTF
NA | TRBJ2-7 | TRBD1 | TRBV7-3 | TGTGCCAGCAGCTTATATCCGGGACAGCCCTACGAGCAGTACTTC | CASSLYPGQPYEQYF
NA | TRBJ1-2 | TRBD1 | TRBV7-2 | TGTGCCAGCAGCCTTATTGTGGGACAGGGCTATGGCTACACCTTC | CASSLIVGQGYGYTF
few | TRBJ2-7 | TRBD1 | TRBV7-6 | TGTGCCAGCAGCTCCCCGGGACAGTCTTTCTACGAGCAGTACTTC | CASSSPGQSFYEQYF
many | TRBJ2-5 | NA | TRBV18 | TGTGCCAGCTCACCGGGACTGCGGGAGACCCAGTACTTC | CASSPGLRETQYF
many | TRBJ1-2 | TRBD1 | TRBV28 | TGTGCCAGCAGCGGGACAGGGGGCGACTATGGCTACACCTTC | CASSGTGGDYGYTF
many | TRBJ1-1 | NA | TRBV28 | TGTGCCAGCATAACTACAGAGAACACTGAAGCTTTCTTT | CASITTENTEAFF
many | TRBJ2-7 | NA | TRBV5-1 | TGCGCCAGCAGCTTGGTTCGGGGGGCGGACGAGCAGTACTTC | CASSLVRGADEQYF
many | TRBJ1-6 | NA | TRBV6-1 | TGTGCCCCCTGGACAGAGAGGTGGTCACCCCTCCACTTT | CAPWTERWSPLHF
few | TRBJ1-6 | TRBD1 | TRBV30 | TGTGCCTGGAGAATCCGGGACAGGGTACTAGGGGCCCTCCACTTT | CAWRIRDRVLGALHF
NA | TRBJ1-2 | NA | TRBV6-9 | TGTGCCAGCAGTTACCTAGGACAGTACTATGGCTACACCTTC | CASSYLGQYYGYTF